The 20 T cell receptor beta chains below all came from one sample that was sequenced in a study of T cell responses to AZD1222 COVID-19 vaccine. Some clones are missing from TCRdb's copy, which holds only in-frame ones; the method was immunoSEQ multiplex PCR. The sample contains some 140,000 clones, 90% of which appear only once. Sample: peripheral blood, taken on day 0 of AZD1222 vaccination. These receptor sequences come from an adult in good health.

This sequence joins TRBV7-9 and TRBJ2-6; D remains unclear. This CDR3 comprises 13 residues. V was trimmed by 0 bases and J by 3 bases, leaving 0 bases between them. The germline gives CDR1 SEHNR, CDR2 FQNEAQ (reference sequence). The CDR3 DNA reads TGTGCCAGCAGCTTAGCTGGGGCCAACGTCCTGACTTTC. Translation gives CASSLAGANVLTF.

The V gene is TRBV7-9, the J gene TRBJ1-1; maybe TRBD1 (6 bases). Germline V gene lookup returns CDR1 SEHNR and CDR2 FQNEAQ (reference sequence). Trimming removed 1 base at V and 0 bases at J, with 9 bases between. The CDR3 runs 15 residues. CDR3: CASSLEGGVNTEAFF. CDR3 nucleotide sequence: TGTGCCAGCAGCTTAGAGGGGGGTGTGAACACTGAAGCTTTCTTT.

The chain employs TRBV2 and TRBJ1-6; tentatively, D is TRBD1 (5 bases). Trimming removed 5 bases from V and 0 bases from J, with 14 bases in between. The CDR3 runs to 17 residues. CDR1 SNHLY and CDR2 FYNNEI come from the germline V gene. DNA for the CDR3: TGTGCCAGCAGTCCTGGGGCAGGGAGCTCCTATAATTCACCCCTCCACTTT. This gives the protein CASSPGAGSSYNSPLHF.

The chain has TRBV4-2 and TRBJ1-1; 11 bases align to TRBD1. Germline V gene sequence: CDR1 LGHNA, CDR2 YNFKEQ. This CDR3 has 17 amino acids. Germline trimming cut 4 bases from V and 0 bases from J; bases unmatched to any gene: 7. CDR3 amino acids: CASSPLDRGRLNTEAFF. CDR3 in DNA: TGTGCCAGCAGCCCCCTGGACAGGGGGCGCCTGAACACTGAAGCTTTCTTT.

This clone showed up just once. V usage is TRBV28 and J usage is TRBJ2-1; 11 bases match TRBD2. The ends lost 5 bases at V and 6 bases at J; junction bases unmatched: 6. The CDR3 is 15 residues long. Germline CDR1 reads MDHEN; CDR2 reads SYDVKM. CDR3 sequence reads: CASSRGLAEINEQFF. Written as DNA, the CDR3 is TGTGCCAGCAGTAGGGGACTAGCGGAAATCAATGAGCAGTTCTTC. The variable domain in full, with the rest retrieved from reference TRBV28 and TRBJ2-1, is DVKVTQSSRYLVKRTGEKVFLECVQDMDHENMFWYRQDPGLGLRLIYFSYDVKMKEKGDIPEGYSVSREKKERFSLILESASTNQTSMYLCASSRGLAEINEQFFGPGTRLTVL.

The rearrangement uses TRBV28 and TRBJ1-2; the D is unclear. CDR3 length equals 12 residues. Germline lookup yields CDR1 MDHEN and CDR2 SYDVKM. V was cut by 9 bases and J by 2 bases, with 10 bases left in between. CDR3 nucleotide sequence: TGTGCCAGTGCAGTATTGAACTATGGCTACACCTTC. This gives the protein CASAVLNYGYTF.

The rearrangement links TRBV6-1 to TRBJ2-1; D perhaps matches TRBD1 (5 bases). The CDR3 has 14 residues. Germline V gives CDR1 MNHNS, CDR2 SASEGT. Between the trimmed V and J ends, which lost 0 bases and 9 bases, there was a span of 12 bases. CDR3 DNA sequence: TGTGCCAGCAGTGAAGCTGCCAGGGTGGCTGAGCAGTTCTTC. Protein: CASSEAARVAEQFF.

The V and J genes are TRBV4-1 and TRBJ2-3; 13 bases fit TRBD2. Trimming at V came to 2 bases and at J to 2 bases, leaving 4 bases not matched to a gene. The CDR3 length is 17 residues. Germline assignment: CDR1 MGHRA and CDR2 YSYEKL. As DNA, the CDR3 is TGCGCCAGCAGCCAAAGGGGACTAGCGGGAAACACAGATACGCAGTATTTT. It specifies CASSQRGLAGNTDTQYF.

This clone came up a few times. V and J are TRBV2 and TRBJ1-5; D unresolved. V shed 5 bases and J shed 2 bases, with 10 bases lying between them. Germline CDR1 reads SNHLY; CDR2 reads FYNNEI. The CDR3 runs 14 residues. The CDR3 nucleotides are TGTGCCAGCAGTATCCTGTCGGGCAATCAGCCCCAGCATTTT. Translated, it gives CASSILSGNQPQHF.

This chain connects TRBV5-6 to TRBJ1-5; D is undetermined. Per germline, CDR1 SGHDT and CDR2 YYEEEE. The V gene lost 1 base and the J gene lost 7 bases, with 9 bases spanning the gap. This CDR3 is 13 amino acids long. The CDR3 loop is CASSLRPQQPQHF. For the CDR3, the DNA is TGTGCCAGCAGCTTGCGGCCCCAACAGCCCCAGCATTTT. The full variable domain, completed using reference TRBV5-6 and TRBJ1-5, is DAGVTQSPTHLIKTRGQQVTLRCSPKSGHDTVSWYQQALGQGPQFIFQYYEEEERQRGNFPDRFSGHQFPNYSSELNVNALLLGDSALYLCASSLRPQQPQHFGDGTRLSIL.

The chain uses TRBV4-1 and TRBJ2-1, with D uncertain. V was trimmed by 1 base and J by 10 bases, leaving 14 bases between them. The CDR3 is 14 residues long. The germline V gene has CDR1 MGHRA and CDR2 YSYEKL. The CDR3 is CASSQGREVGEQFF. Written as DNA, the CDR3 is TGCGCCAGCAGCCAAGGCAGAGAAGTGGGAGAGCAGTTCTTC.

The rearrangement links TRBV30 to TRBJ1-4; the match to TRBD1 covers 7 bases. CDR1 GTSNPN and CDR2 SVGIG come from the germline V gene (reference sequence). The CDR3 consists of 13 residues. V shed 4 bases, J shed 6 bases, and the junction held 5 bases outside the gene matches. The CDR3 protein is CAWTRGQHEKLFF. DNA for the CDR3: TGTGCCTGGACACGGGGACAGCATGAAAAACTGTTTTTT.

V usage is TRBV5-1 and J usage is TRBJ1-6; 7 bases match TRBD1. This CDR3 region has 19 residues. From germline, CDR1 is SGHRS and CDR2 YFSETQ. Losses at the gene ends were 2 bases for V and 7 bases for J; bases not matched to a gene: 18. The CDR3 sequence is CASSFFADSGTVRNSPLHF. CDR3 nucleotide sequence: TGCGCCAGCAGCTTTTTTGCAGACTCCGGGACAGTTAGAAATTCACCCCTCCACTTT.

J is TRBJ2-1 and V is TRBV27; a possible D gene is TRBD2 (5 bases). From germline, CDR1 is MNHEY and CDR2 SMNVEV (reference sequence). CDR3 length equals 13 residues. Trimming pared 2 bases from V and 4 bases from J, leaving 6 bases between. CDR3 DNA sequence: TGTGCCAGCAGTTTACGGACTTACAATGAGCAGTTCTTC. Its protein is CASSLRTYNEQFF.

The V call is TRBV6-5, the J call TRBJ2-3; the D gene is possibly TRBD1 (6 bases). The V gene lost 7 bases and the J gene lost 3 bases, with 14 bases spanning the gap. The length of the CDR3 is 14 residues. CDR1 is MNHEY, CDR2 SVGAGI, per germline. The CDR3 nucleotides read TGTGCCAGCATTCCGACAGGCAATACAGATACGCAGTATTTT. Amino acid sequence: CASIPTGNTDTQYF.

This chain joins TRBV11-2 and TRBJ1-5, with 9 bases that match TRBD1. Germline V CDR1 and CDR2: SGHAT, FQNNGV. The CDR3 totals 16 residues. V lost 5 bases and J lost 0; bases outside the gene matches: 5. Written as DNA, the CDR3 is TGTGCCAGCAGCAGGGGGACAGGGTTTAGCAATCAGCCCCAGCATTTT. It translates to CASSRGTGFSNQPQHF.

This chain joins TRBV28 and TRBJ1-1, with D unresolved. V lost 2 bases and J 2 bases, leaving 9 bases between the germline ends. Germline V gene lookup returns CDR1 MDHEN and CDR2 SYDVKM. The CDR3 has 14 residues. Here the CDR3 reads CASSLARQNTEAFF. The CDR3 nucleotides are TGTGCCAGCAGTTTAGCCAGACAAAACACTGAAGCTTTCTTT.

The V gene is TRBV9, the J gene TRBJ2-7, with 7 nucleotides matching TRBD1. V trimming: 0 bases; J trimming: 1 base; junction bases outside the gene matches: 1. CDR3 length: 14 amino acids. CDR1 and CDR2 from the germline V gene are SGDLS and YYNGEE. In DNA, the CDR3 is TGTGCCAGCAGCGTAGCGGGACAGTCCTACGAGCAGTACTTC. It yields the protein CASSVAGQSYEQYF. Using reference TRBV9 and TRBJ2-7 for the parts outside the CDR3, the full variable domain is DSGVTQTPKHLITATGQRVTLRCSPRSGDLSVYWYQQSLDQGLQFLIQYYNGEERAKGNILERFSAQQFPDLHSELNLSSLELGDSALYFCASSVAGQSYEQYFGPGTRLTVT.

The V call is TRBV10-2, the J call TRBJ2-2; D is undetermined. The CDR3 has 13 amino acids. CDR1 and CDR2 (germline): WSHSY, SAAADI. V was cut by 8 bases and J by 6 bases, with 13 bases left in between. CDR3 region: CASRAVWAGELFF. The CDR3 DNA follows: TGCGCCAGCCGGGCGGTGTGGGCCGGGGAGCTGTTTTTT.

V gene TRBV19 combines with J gene TRBJ1-3; D not certain. The CDR3 runs to 16 residues. Trimming stripped 2 bases from V and 0 bases from J, with 11 bases between. The germline V gene has CDR1 LNHDA and CDR2 SQIVND (reference sequence). CDR3 sequence: CASSITRSSSGNTIYF. For the CDR3, the DNA is TGTGCCAGTAGTATAACCCGCTCGAGCTCTGGAAACACCATATATTTT.